The entry that follows covers one T cell receptor (beta chain) sequence. Germline loops: CDR1 PRHDT, CDR2 FYEKMQ (reference sequence). The CDR3 has 14 amino acids. The ends lost 5 bases at V and 10 bases at J; junction bases unmatched: 4. This sample was included in a study of blood T cell repertoires in COVID-19. For the study at large: In each case, the material was cDNA or gDNA derived from T cells, B-cell-depleted T cells, or PBMCs.

Original processing notes: Quantification of nucleated cells was approximated via reference gene primer amplification. The table came from immunoSEQ multiplex PCR; TCRdb's copy has only in-frame clones and leaves some out. That table supplies the V and J calls and clone size; D and trimming were determined from the DNA. The sample yields about 130,000 clones, approximately 83% seen once. The sequenced material came from peripheral blood. This sequence was found in a man aged 40-50 years with active or convalescent COVID-19. The chain is built from TRBV13 and TRBJ1-6, with 11 bases fitting TRBD1. CDR3 DNA sequence: TGTGCCAGCAGCCAGGGACAGGGGGAATCACCCCTCCACTTT. Amino acid sequence: CASSQGQGESPLHF.